This section outlines one TCR beta chain sequence together with its context. Antigen specificity is unknown. A CD45RA-negative memory subset and a CD45RA+ naive subset were separated from the CD4+ cells. Looked up from germline, CDR1 is SGHNT and CDR2 is YYREEE (reference sequence). This CDR3 spans 15 amino acids. The V end lost 4 bases, the J end lost 4 bases, and 18 bases lay between the germline ends. Sorted-subset replicate PCR reactions contained about 200 ng DNA, corresponding to some 29,000 T cell genomes. Assay: immunoSEQ multiplex PCR; the TCRdb copy retains only in-frame clones and omits some. The data contain over a million clones, about 75% of them singletons. The data were obtained in a study of shared clonotypes between healthy human individuals. The wider study: Aged 18 to 49, the donors were two women and a few men. Broader study findings: Some naive CD4 clonotypes, roughly 4.7%, turned up in common across a handful of donors.

The sequence came from a man aged 18 to 29 in good health. The sequencing sample was made of memory CD4+ T cells sorted from blood. As for subset: CD45RA-negative fraction. The chain links TRBV5-4 to TRBJ2-7, with D possibly TRBD2 on 6 matching bases. Here the CDR3 DNA reads TGTGCCAGCAGCGCCTCCGGGACTCGTTCATACGAGCAGTACTTC. It yields the protein CASSASGTRSYEQYF.